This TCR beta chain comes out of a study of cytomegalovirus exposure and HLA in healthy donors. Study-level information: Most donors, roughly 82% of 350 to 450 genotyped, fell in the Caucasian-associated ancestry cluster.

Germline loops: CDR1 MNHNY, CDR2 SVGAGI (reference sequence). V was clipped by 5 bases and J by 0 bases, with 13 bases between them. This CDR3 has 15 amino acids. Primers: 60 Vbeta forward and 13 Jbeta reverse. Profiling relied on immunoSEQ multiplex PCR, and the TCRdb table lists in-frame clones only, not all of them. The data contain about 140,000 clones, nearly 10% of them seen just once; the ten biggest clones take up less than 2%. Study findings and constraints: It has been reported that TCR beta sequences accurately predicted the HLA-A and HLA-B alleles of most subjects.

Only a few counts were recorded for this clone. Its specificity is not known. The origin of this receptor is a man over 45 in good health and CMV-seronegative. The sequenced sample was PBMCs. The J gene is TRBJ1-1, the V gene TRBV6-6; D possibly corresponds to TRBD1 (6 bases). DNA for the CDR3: TGTGCCAGCAGTCCTCGGGACAAAATGAACACTGAAGCTTTCTTT. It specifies CASSPRDKMNTEAFF.